The rows below give T cell receptor beta chains drawn from one sample of a study of early T cells in non-severe SARS-CoV-2 infection. TCRdb processed the 5' RACE reads anew with MiXCR; each CDR3 protein has one entry. The sample gives approximately 48,000 distinct CDR3 sequences, 5.5% to 8% of which show up once; roughly 2.8% is in the top ten. The sequencing here drew on whole blood, taken at baseline. The receptors come from an adult who was a healthcare worker with PCR-confirmed SARS-CoV-2 infection or an uninfected control (not recorded which). CDR3s leave out the opening cysteine and the closing phenylalanine or tryptophan. Fields, in order: V gene, clone size, CDR3 protein. The size of a clone is reported for some rows only, either as once, few or many, or as a class for expanded clones.

v_call: TRBV7-8
clone_size: many
cdr3_aa: ASSFGTGANQPQH

v_call: TRBV7-2
clone_size: .
cdr3_aa: ASSDRGGQPQH

v_call: TRBV6-1
clone_size: many
cdr3_aa: ASSEDVSGGYSTDTQY

v_call: TRBV11-2
clone_size: many
cdr3_aa: ASSRTPGDRRTNYGYT

v_call: TRBV7-8
clone_size: few
cdr3_aa: ASSAGGDTQY

v_call: TRBV14
clone_size: many
cdr3_aa: ASSQGRLRGRALSGNTIY

v_call: TRBV4-2
clone_size: few
cdr3_aa: ASSQDLRRGSSGEQF

v_call: TRBV7-2
clone_size: many
cdr3_aa: ASSTTLGGVGGNTIY

v_call: TRBV14
clone_size: .
cdr3_aa: ASSRVGTGAYEQY

v_call: TRBV12-3/TRBV12-4
clone_size: many
cdr3_aa: ASSLGGVPTLYEQY

v_call: TRBV5-1
clone_size: few
cdr3_aa: ASSLQSQETQY

v_call: TRBV7-3
clone_size: many
cdr3_aa: ASSLGGTDTQY

v_call: TRBV19
clone_size: .
cdr3_aa: ASSKQGPNEQF

v_call: TRBV3-1
clone_size: many
cdr3_aa: ASSLTSSTETQY

v_call: TRBV12-3/TRBV12-4
clone_size: many
cdr3_aa: ASTEDRPQETQY